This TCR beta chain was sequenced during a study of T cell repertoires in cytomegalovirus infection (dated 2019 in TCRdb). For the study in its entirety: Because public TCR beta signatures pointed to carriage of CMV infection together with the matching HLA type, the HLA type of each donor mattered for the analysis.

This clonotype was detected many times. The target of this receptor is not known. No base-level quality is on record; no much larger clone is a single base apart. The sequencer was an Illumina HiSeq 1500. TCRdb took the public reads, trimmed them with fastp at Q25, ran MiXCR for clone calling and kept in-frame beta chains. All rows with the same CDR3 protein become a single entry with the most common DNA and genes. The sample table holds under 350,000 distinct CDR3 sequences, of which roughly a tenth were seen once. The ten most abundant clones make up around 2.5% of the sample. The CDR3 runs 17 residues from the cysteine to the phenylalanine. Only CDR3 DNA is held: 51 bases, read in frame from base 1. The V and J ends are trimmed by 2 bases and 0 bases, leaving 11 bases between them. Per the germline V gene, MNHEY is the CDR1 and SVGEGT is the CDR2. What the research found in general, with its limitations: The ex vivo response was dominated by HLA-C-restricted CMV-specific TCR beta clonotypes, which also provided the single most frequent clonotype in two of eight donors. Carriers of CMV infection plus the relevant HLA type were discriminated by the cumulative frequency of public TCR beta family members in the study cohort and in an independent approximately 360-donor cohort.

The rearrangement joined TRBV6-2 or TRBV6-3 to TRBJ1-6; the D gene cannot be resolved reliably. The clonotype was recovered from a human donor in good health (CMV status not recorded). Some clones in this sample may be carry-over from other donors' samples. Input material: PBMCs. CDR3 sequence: CASSYGPAFSYNSPLHF. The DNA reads TGTGCCAGCAGTTACGGGCCAGCCTTCTCCTATAATTCACCCCTCCACTTT.